This is a list of T cell receptor beta chains from one sample in a study of T cell responses to AZD1222 COVID-19 vaccine. TCRdb's copy holds only in-frame clones and misses some; the assay was immunoSEQ multiplex PCR. This sample has 150,000 to 200,000 clones, with around 92% found just once. Specimen: peripheral blood, collected on day 0 of AZD1222 vaccination. These receptors all come from an adult in good health. CDR3s include the opening cysteine and the closing phenylalanine or tryptophan. D genes are given only for firm matches. Size is omitted from some rows. Given values are once, few, many or a class for expanded clones.

D gene	V gene	clone size	CDR3 length	J gene	CDR3 DNA	CDR3 protein
-	TRBV7-2	-	15	TRBJ1-1	TGTGCCAGCAGCTTACGAAGGGGAGAACTCACTGAAGCTTTCTTT	CASSLRRGELTEAFF
-	TRBV14	once	14	TRBJ1-1	TGTGCCAGCACCGAACTCAGGGCTAACACTGAAGCTTTCTTT	CASTELRANTEAFF
TRBD2	TRBV4-3	-	17	TRBJ2-3	TGCGCCAGCAGCCAAGATGCGCGGGGGGGCCGCACAGATACGCAGTATTTT	CASSQDARGGRTDTQYF
TRBD1	TRBV7-9	-	14	TRBJ2-1	TGTGCCAGCAGCCGGGACAGCGGACTGAATGAGCAGTTCTTC	CASSRDSGLNEQFF
-	TRBV5-1	-	13	TRBJ2-7	TGCGCCAGCAGCACCAGGGAGTCCTACGAGCAGTACTTC	CASSTRESYEQYF
-	TRBV7-2	-	14	TRBJ2-7	TGTGCCAGCAGCCATACGGTAGGGGCAGGCGAGCAGTACTTC	CASSHTVGAGEQYF
-	TRBV9	-	13	TRBJ1-1	TGTGCCAGCAGCGTAGGAAGTGGCACTGAAGCTTTCTTT	CASSVGSGTEAFF
-	TRBV2	-	14	TRBJ2-1	TGTGCCAGCACTCTACAGGGAAGGGACAATGAGCAGTTCTTC	CASTLQGRDNEQFF
-	TRBV28	-	20	TRBJ2-5	TGTGCCAGCAGTTTTATTTCTGGGGGACGAGGGCTAGCAGCGCAAGAGACCCAGTACTTC	CASSFISGGRGLAAQETQYF
TRBD1	TRBV27	-	14	TRBJ2-7	TGTGCCAGCAGTTCCCGGGACAGGGTTCGCGAGCAGTACTTC	CASSSRDRVREQYF
TRBD1	TRBV2	-	15	TRBJ1-3	TGTGCCAGCAGTGAAAAGGGGGCTTACGGAAACACCATATATTTT	CASSEKGAYGNTIYF
-	TRBV4-3	-	16	TRBJ2-1	TGCGCCAGCAGCCAAGTAGGGCTGTCGGGGTACAATGAGCAGTTCTTC	CASSQVGLSGYNEQFF
TRBD2	TRBV2	once	16	TRBJ2-5	TGTGCCAGCAGTGACTACCAGCGGGGGTACCAAGAGACCCAGTACTTC	CASSDYQRGYQETQYF
TRBD1	TRBV11-3	once	16	TRBJ1-3	TGTGCCAGCAGCTTGGGGGACAGCGTCTCTGGAAACACCATATATTTT	CASSLGDSVSGNTIYF
TRBD1	TRBV2	-	15	TRBJ2-2	TGTGCCAGCAGTAGAGGACAGGGGAACACCGGGGAGCTGTTTTTT	CASSRGQGNTGELFF
TRBD1	TRBV7-2	-	14	TRBJ1-4	TGTGCCAGCAGCTCGCGACAGGGCGCATCCAGCCTGTTTTTT	CASSSRQGASSLFF
TRBD2	TRBV11-1	-	16	TRBJ2-3	TGTGCCAGCAGCTTAGATGCTAGCGGGGGGGCAGATACGCAGTATTTT	CASSLDASGGADTQYF
TRBD1	TRBV5-1	-	15	TRBJ1-1	TGCGCCAGCAGCTTGTCGACAGGGGGCAAGTCTGAAGCTTTCTTT	CASSLSTGGKSEAFF
TRBD1	TRBV20-1	-	14	TRBJ1-3	TGCAGTGCTAGTGGGGGACAGCTTGGAAACACCATATATTTT	CSASGGQLGNTIYF
-	TRBV6-6	-	14	TRBJ2-7	TGTGCCAGCAGTTACTCGAGCCTCCTAGCGGAGCAGTACTTC	CASSYSSLLAEQYF
-	TRBV7-3	-	13	TRBJ2-1	TGTGCCAGCAGCTTTCAGCGGGACAATGAGCAGTTCTTC	CASSFQRDNEQFF
-	TRBV18	-	16	TRBJ1-5	TGTGCCAGCTCACCACCGCAGGGCGGAGGCAATCAGCCCCAGCATTTT	CASSPPQGGGNQPQHF
-	TRBV28	-	16	TRBJ2-2	TGTGCCAGCAGTTTAATTGGGACCGCGAACACCGGGGAGCTGTTTTTT	CASSLIGTANTGELFF
-	TRBV5-4	-	16	TRBJ1-6	TGTGCCAGCAGCTTGGATCTAGGACAGATAAATTCACCCCTCCACTTT	CASSLDLGQINSPLHF
-	TRBV5-1	-	13	TRBJ1-5	TGCGCCAGCAGCTTGGGATATGACCAGCCCCAGCATTTT	CASSLGYDQPQHF
TRBD2	TRBV9	few	13	TRBJ2-5	TGTGCCAGCAGTGCGGGGGGAGCGGAGACCCAGTACTTC	CASSAGGAETQYF
-	TRBV7-9	few	12	TRBJ1-1	TGTGCCAGCAGCTCGCTGAGCACTGAAGCTTTCTTT	CASSSLSTEAFF
-	TRBV3-1/TRBV3-2	-	15	TRBJ2-7	TGTGCCAGCAGCCTCCGGACGGCGGGATCCCACGAGCAGTACTTC	CASSLRTAGSHEQYF
-	TRBV24-1	-	13	TRBJ2-1	TGTGCCACCAGTGAGACCGGAACCCCTAAGCAGTTCTTC	CATSETGTPKQFF
-	TRBV5-1	-	13	TRBJ2-4	TGCGCCAGCAGCTTCGGAGGGGCGGACATTCAGTACTTC	CASSFGGADIQYF
-	TRBV2	-	12	TRBJ1-1	TGTGCCTCCGAGATGGGAAACACTGAAGCTTTCTTT	CASEMGNTEAFF
-	TRBV6-5	-	15	TRBJ1-3	TGTGCCAGCAGCAACAGGGACTACTCTGGAAACACCATATATTTT	CASSNRDYSGNTIYF
TRBD1	TRBV7-3	-	17	TRBJ2-2	TGTGCCAGCAGCTTCGACCGGGACAGGGCGAACACCGGGGAGCTGTTTTTT	CASSFDRDRANTGELFF
-	TRBV11-3	few	15	TRBJ2-3	TGTGCCAGCAGCTTAGGGGGGCAGGAAACAGATACGCAGTATTTT	CASSLGGQETDTQYF
-	TRBV19	-	12	TRBJ1-2	TGTGCCAGTAGTCCCGACTTCTATGGCTACACCTTC	CASSPDFYGYTF
TRBD1	TRBV11-2	-	16	TRBJ1-6	TGTGCCAGCAGCTTGGACCCGGGACAGTATAATTCACCCCTCCACTTT	CASSLDPGQYNSPLHF
TRBD2	TRBV28	-	13	TRBJ2-7	TGTGCCAGCAGTCGTAGCGGGGGGGACGAGCAGTACTTC	CASSRSGGDEQYF
TRBD1	TRBV4-1	-	16	TRBJ2-3	TGCGCCAGCAGCCAAGTGGCGACAGGGGGCACAGATACGCAGTATTTT	CASSQVATGGTDTQYF
-	TRBV4-1	-	13	TRBJ1-5	TGCGCCAGCAGCCAAGTCGGCAATCAGCCCCAGCATTTT	CASSQVGNQPQHF
TRBD1	TRBV5-1	-	16	TRBJ1-5	TGCGCCAGCAGCTTGAGCCCGACAGGGGGCAATCAGCCCCAGCATTTT	CASSLSPTGGNQPQHF
-	TRBV7-2	-	14	TRBJ2-3	TGTGCCAGCAGCCTAGTGGGCGGGACAGATACGCAGTATTTT	CASSLVGGTDTQYF
-	TRBV6-6	-	15	TRBJ2-3	TGTGCCAGCAGTACTAGTTACGCACGGACGGATACGCAGTATTTT	CASSTSYARTDTQYF
-	TRBV6-5	-	15	TRBJ1-3	TGTGCCAGCACCCGAGGCCAAGGACTCGGAAACACCATATATTTT	CASTRGQGLGNTIYF
TRBD1	TRBV5-6	-	17	TRBJ1-6	TGTGCCAGCAGCTTGGGGTCTCGGGACAGGTCTTTTTCACCCCTCCACTTT	CASSLGSRDRSFSPLHF